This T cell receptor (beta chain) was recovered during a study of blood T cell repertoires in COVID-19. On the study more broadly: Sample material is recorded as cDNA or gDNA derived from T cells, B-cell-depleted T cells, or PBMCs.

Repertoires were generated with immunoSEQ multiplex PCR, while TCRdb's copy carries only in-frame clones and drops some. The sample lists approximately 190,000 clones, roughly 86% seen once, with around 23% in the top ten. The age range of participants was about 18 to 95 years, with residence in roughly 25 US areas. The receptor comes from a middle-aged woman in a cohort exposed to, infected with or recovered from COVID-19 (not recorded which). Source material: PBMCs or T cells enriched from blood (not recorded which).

The CDR3 sequence is CASSLGGSNEKLFF. The CDR3 DNA is TGTGCCAGCAGCTTAGGAGGGTCTAATGAAAAACTGTTTTTT. The chain has TRBV5-5 and TRBJ1-4; D unclear. V lost 2 bases and J lost 3, with 8 bases in between. Germline V gene lookup returns CDR1 SGHKS and CDR2 YYEKEE (reference sequence). The CDR3 loop spans 14 amino acids.